This entry is about one TCR beta chain. What it binds is not known. The CDR3 sequence is 16 residues long. Germline lookup yields CDR1 LGHNA and CDR2 YNFKEQ. The ends were cut back, 1 base at V and 1 base at J, with 10 bases in the middle. These data originate in a study of post-analysis software for immune sequencing data. Study-wide background: There were relapsing-remitting, secondary progressive and progressive-relapsing multiple sclerosis among the disease courses included.

Study results and limitations: Strong same-batch co-clustering of samples appeared with F measure clustering. A handful of TRBV segments appeared more often in patients than in controls, and TRBV5-6, TRBV5-1 and TRBV20-1 were among these.

The TCR beta cDNA libraries contained unique molecular identifiers. Starting from roughly 1 to 10 million T cells, the study yielded 450,000 to 500,000 cDNA molecules. One entry per CDR3 protein results from TCRdb running MiXCR on the PCR reads. This table holds approximately 260,000 distinct CDR3 sequences, 36% found once. Sample: blood. The clonotype comes from a girl aged 10-17 years with multiple sclerosis. The rearrangement joins TRBV4-2 to TRBJ2-2; D is unresolved. CDR3 in amino acids: CASSQGFNKNTGELFF. In nucleotides, the CDR3 is TGTGCCAGCAGCCAAGGCTTCAACAAGAACACCGGGGAGCTGTTTTTT.